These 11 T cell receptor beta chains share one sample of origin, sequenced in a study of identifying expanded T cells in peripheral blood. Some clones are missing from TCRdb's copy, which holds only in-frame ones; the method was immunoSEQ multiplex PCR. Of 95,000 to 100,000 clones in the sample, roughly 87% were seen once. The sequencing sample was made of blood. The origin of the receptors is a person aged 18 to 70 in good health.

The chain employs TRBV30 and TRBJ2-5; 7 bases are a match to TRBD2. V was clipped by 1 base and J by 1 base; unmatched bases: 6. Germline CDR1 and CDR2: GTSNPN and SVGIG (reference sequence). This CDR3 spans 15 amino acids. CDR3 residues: CAWSEMGGFQETQYF. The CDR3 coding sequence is TGTGCCTGGAGTGAAATGGGGGGGTTCCAAGAGACCCAGTACTTC.

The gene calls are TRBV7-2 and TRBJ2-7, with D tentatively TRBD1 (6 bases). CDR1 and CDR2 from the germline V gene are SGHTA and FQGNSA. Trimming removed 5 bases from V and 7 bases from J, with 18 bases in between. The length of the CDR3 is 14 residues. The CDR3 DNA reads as TGTGCCAGCAGCACAAGGTTGGGGGCCGGGGAGCAGTACTTC. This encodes CASSTRLGAGEQYF. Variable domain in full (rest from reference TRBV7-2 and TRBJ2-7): GAGVSQSPSNKVTEKGKDVELRCDPISGHTALYWYRQSLGQGLEFLIYFQGNSAPDKSGLPSDRFSAERTGGSVSTLTIQRTQQEDSAVYLCASSTRLGAGEQYFGPGTRLTVT.

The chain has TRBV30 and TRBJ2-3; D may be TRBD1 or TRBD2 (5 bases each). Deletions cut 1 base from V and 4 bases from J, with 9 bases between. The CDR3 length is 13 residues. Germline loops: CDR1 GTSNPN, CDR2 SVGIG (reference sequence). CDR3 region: CAWSALGADTQYF. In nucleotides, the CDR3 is TGTGCCTGGAGTGCCCTGGGGGCAGATACGCAGTATTTT. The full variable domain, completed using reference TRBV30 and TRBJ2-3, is SQTIHQWPATLVQPVGSPLSLECTVEGTSNPNLYWYRQAAGRGLQLLFYSVGIGQISSEVPQNLSASRPQDRQFILSSKKLLLSDSGFYLCAWSALGADTQYFGPGTRLTVL.

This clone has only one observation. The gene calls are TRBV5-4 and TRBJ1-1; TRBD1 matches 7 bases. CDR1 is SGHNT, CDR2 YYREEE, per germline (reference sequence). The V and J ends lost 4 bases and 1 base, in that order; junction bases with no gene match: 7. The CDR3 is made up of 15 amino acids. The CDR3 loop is CASSGKAGGNTEAFF. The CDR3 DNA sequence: TGTGCCAGCAGCGGGAAGGCAGGGGGGAACACTGAAGCTTTCTTT.

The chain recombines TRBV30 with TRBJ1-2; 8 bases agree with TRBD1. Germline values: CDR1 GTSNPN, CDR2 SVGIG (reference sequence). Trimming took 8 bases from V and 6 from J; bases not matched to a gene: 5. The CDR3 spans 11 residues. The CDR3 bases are TGTGCCGAGGACAGGGCTGATGGCTACACCTTC. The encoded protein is CAEDRADGYTF.

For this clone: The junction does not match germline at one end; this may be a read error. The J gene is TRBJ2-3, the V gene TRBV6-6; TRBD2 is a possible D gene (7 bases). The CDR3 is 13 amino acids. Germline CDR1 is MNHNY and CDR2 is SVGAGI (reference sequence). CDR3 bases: TGTGCCAGCAGTTACGGGGGGGCAGAGACGCAGTATTTT. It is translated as CASSYGGAETQYF.

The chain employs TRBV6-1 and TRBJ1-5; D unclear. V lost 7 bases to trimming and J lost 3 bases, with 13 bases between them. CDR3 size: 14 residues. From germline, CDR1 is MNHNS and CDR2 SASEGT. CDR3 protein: CASMDPGPNQPQHF. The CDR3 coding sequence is TGTGCCAGCATGGATCCAGGACCCAATCAGCCCCAGCATTTT.

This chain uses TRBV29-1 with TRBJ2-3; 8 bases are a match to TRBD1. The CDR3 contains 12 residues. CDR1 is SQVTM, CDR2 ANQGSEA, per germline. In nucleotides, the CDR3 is TGCAGAGGGACAGGTAGGACAGATACGCAGTATTTT. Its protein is CRGTGRTDTQYF.

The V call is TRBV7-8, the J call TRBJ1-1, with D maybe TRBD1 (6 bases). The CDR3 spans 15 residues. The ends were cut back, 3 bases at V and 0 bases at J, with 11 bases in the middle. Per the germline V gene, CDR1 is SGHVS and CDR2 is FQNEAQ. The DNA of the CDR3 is TGTGCCAGCAGCTTCCCGCAGGGGCTGAACACTGAAGCTTTCTTT. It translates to CASSFPQGLNTEAFF.

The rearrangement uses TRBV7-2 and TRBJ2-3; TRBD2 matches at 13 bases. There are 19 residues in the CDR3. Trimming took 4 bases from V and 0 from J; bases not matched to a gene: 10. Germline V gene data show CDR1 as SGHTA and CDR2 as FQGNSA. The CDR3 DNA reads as TGTGCCAGCAGCTACTTCCCGGGACTAGCGGGGCGTAGCACAGATACGCAGTATTTT. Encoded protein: CASSYFPGLAGRSTDTQYF.

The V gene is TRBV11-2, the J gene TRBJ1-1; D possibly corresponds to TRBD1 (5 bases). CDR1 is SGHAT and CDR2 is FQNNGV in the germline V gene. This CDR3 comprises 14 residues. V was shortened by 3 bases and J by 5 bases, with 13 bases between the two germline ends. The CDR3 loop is CASSLSGSGTEAFF. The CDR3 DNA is TGTGCCAGCAGCTTGTCAGGGAGCGGGACTGAAGCTTTCTTT.